The 2 T cell receptor beta chains presented below share a single source sample, sequenced in a study of long-term antiretroviral therapy in people with HIV. The run of the v3.0 immunoSEQ assay was at survey level. Repertoires were generated with immunoSEQ multiplex PCR, while TCRdb's copy carries only in-frame clones and drops some. The repertoire includes about 16,000 clones, 88% of them detected once, and approximately 12% sits in the top ten. This material consisted of unsorted PBMCs, taken 6.9 years after starting antiretroviral therapy. The receptors were sampled from a man aged 50 to 59 with HIV.

The CDR3 protein is CAIMDSNYGYTF. The CDR3 DNA is TGTGCCATTATGGACAGTAACTATGGCTACACCTTC. V is TRBV10-3 and J is TRBJ1-2; D may be TRBD1 (6 bases). The V gene lost 9 bases and the J gene lost 1 base, with 9 bases spanning the gap. Germline V gene sequence: CDR1 ENHRY, CDR2 SYGVKD. The CDR3 extends over 12 amino acids.

The chain couples TRBV30 to TRBJ2-1; 10 bases line up with TRBD2. V dropped 2 bases and J dropped 6; count of bases not matched to a gene: 7. The germline V gene encodes CDR1 GTSNPN and CDR2 SVGIG (reference sequence). The CDR3 sequence is 15 residues long. The CDR3 here is CAWSPLAGYGNEQFF. The CDR3 DNA sequence: TGTGCCTGGAGTCCACTAGCGGGATATGGCAATGAGCAGTTCTTC.